The source of this T cell receptor beta chain is a study of blood T cell repertoires in COVID-19. In the study overall: Sites in the United States, Italy and Spain provided acute and convalescent COVID-19 samples. PBMCs, B-cell-depleted T cells, or T cells provided the cDNA or gDNA that made up the material.

Per the original methods: Estimation of nucleated cell counts was performed using reference gene primer amplification. Some clones are missing from TCRdb's copy, which holds only in-frame ones; the method was immunoSEQ multiplex PCR. D and trimming come from the DNA, and the V and J calls and clone size come from that table. The sample consists of around 150,000 clones, 70% to 85% of them appearing once. The CDR3 length is 14 residues. Germline V gives CDR1 SGHTA, CDR2 FQGNSA. The V gene end was trimmed by 3 bases and the J gene end by 6 bases; junction bases not matched to a gene: 4. The sample comprised peripheral blood. The clonotype was recovered from a man in his fifties or sixties who had recovered from COVID-19. V is TRBV7-2 and J is TRBJ1-5; TRBD1 agrees at 8 bases. CDR3: CASSLTGAGQPQHF. In nucleotides, the CDR3 is TGTGCCAGCAGCTTGACAGGGGCCGGTCAGCCCCAGCATTTT.